The clone carrying this T cell receptor beta chain came up a few times. Its antigen is still unknown. This sample was included in a study of blood T cells in healthy people across ages. Regarding the study as a whole: Significant beta diversity loss was already apparent by age 40, declining roughly linearly. More naive CD4+ cells and higher diversity were found in long-lived than in aged donors.

The authors ran a second PCR of about 6 to 11 cycles using a sample-barcoded 5' primer and a J-beta primer mix. TCRdb independently ran MiXCR on the 5' RACE reads; one entry per CDR3 protein. The data hold 550,000 to 750,000 distinct CDR3 sequences, with 21% observed a single time. Germline V gene lookup returns CDR1 MGHRA and CDR2 YSYEKL. The V end was cut by 4 bases, the J end by 10 bases, with 11 bases between. The CDR3 covers 13 residues. The clonotype originates from a man aged 70 or older in good health. The specimen was blood. The chain links TRBV4-1 to TRBJ1-6, with a weak D call TRBD1 (5 bases). The chain's CDR3 is CASSRDLGSPLHF. The CDR3 nucleotides read TGCGCCAGCAGCCGGGACCTAGGGTCACCCCTCCACTTT.